A selection of T cell receptor beta chains follows, all from one sample in a study of control samples from healthy donors and cancer patients. Sequencing used immunoSEQ multiplex PCR; TCRdb keeps in-frame clones, though not all of them. The sample yields approximately 70,000 clones, approximately 80% seen once. Material for sequencing was blood. The receptors stem from a man aged 45-65 years in good health. Both conserved end residues are part of each CDR3. The D gene is left open where the match is weak. Clone size is stated in some rows and not others, as once, few, many or a class when expanded.

TGTGCCAGCAGCGATAGACTCTCGAACACCGGGGAGCTGTTTTTT,CASSDRLSNTGELFF,.,TRBV7-2,.,TRBJ2-2
TGTGCCAGCATTGCCGACAGGGGTAGGGAGACCCAGTACTTC,CASIADRGRETQYF,.,TRBV2,TRBD1,TRBJ2-5
TGTGCCAGCAGTTCGGGCGGGACACGGAGCACAGATACGCAGTATTTT,CASSSGGTRSTDTQYF,.,TRBV6-2/TRBV6-3,.,TRBJ2-3
TGTGCCAGCAGCTCCTCCTACTACGAGCAGTACTTC,CASSSSYYEQYF,.,TRBV11-2,.,TRBJ2-7
TGTGCCAGCAGCCAAGGGACAGGGGGCGACAGTGGCTATGGCTACACCTTC,CASSQGTGGDSGYGYTF,.,TRBV3-1/TRBV3-2,TRBD1,TRBJ1-2
TGTGCCAGCTCTCCAGCGATGGCCTACGAGCAGTACTTC,CASSPAMAYEQYF,.,TRBV18,.,TRBJ2-7
TGTGCCAGCAGACGGGGGACTAGCGGGAGAGAGACCCAGTACTTC,CASRRGTSGRETQYF,few,TRBV27,TRBD2,TRBJ2-5
TGTGCCAGCAGCAACACCGCTGGAAACACCATATATTTT,CASSNTAGNTIYF,.,TRBV5-6,.,TRBJ1-3
TGTGCCAGCTCACCTCCCCCCGCGGGGCCCGGAAACACCATATATTTT,CASSPPPAGPGNTIYF,.,TRBV18,.,TRBJ1-3
TGTGCCAGCAGCGACGTAGGAGAGCAGTACTTC,CASSDVGEQYF,.,TRBV7-9,.,TRBJ2-7
TGCGCCAGCAGCCAAGAGGGGGCTCGGGGGCAGGGTACGCAGTATTTT,CASSQEGARGQGTQYF,.,TRBV4-1,.,TRBJ2-3
TGTGCTAGTGGTTTGGTACTGGGAAGAGCGCCAGAGGCCTCCTACAATGAGCAGTTCTTC,CASGLVLGRAPEASYNEQFF,.,TRBV12-5,.,TRBJ2-1
TGTGCCAGCAGCACCACGTCCTTGAACACCGGGGAGCTGTTTTTT,CASSTTSLNTGELFF,few,TRBV9,.,TRBJ2-2
TGTGCCAGCAGTGAATTGAGGGGTGACTATGGCTACACCTTC,CASSELRGDYGYTF,few,TRBV25-1,.,TRBJ1-2
TGTGCCAGCAGTGAAGGGTCGAACACTGAAGCTTTCTTT,CASSEGSNTEAFF,.,TRBV6-1,.,TRBJ1-1
TGTGCCAGCAGCAAGGGAGACTACAATGAGCAGTTCTTC,CASSKGDYNEQFF,.,TRBV27,.,TRBJ2-1
TGTGCCAGCAGTTACCGTCCAGAAAGCACAGATACGCAGTATTTT,CASSYRPESTDTQYF,few,TRBV6-6,.,TRBJ2-3
TGTGCCAGCAGCTCCGGTTGGGTGGCCTCCTACAATGAGCAGTTCTTC,CASSSGWVASYNEQFF,.,TRBV11-2,.,TRBJ2-1
TGTGCCAGCAGTTTATGGGGGATCCGGGGTCCCGGGGAGCTGTTTTTT,CASSLWGIRGPGELFF,.,TRBV28,.,TRBJ2-2
TGTGCCAGCAGCTTAGTGGGGCTTGGTTCACCCCTCCACTTT,CASSLVGLGSPLHF,.,TRBV7-2,.,TRBJ1-6
TGTGCCAGCAGTCCGGGACTAGCGTCCGCCGGGGAGCTGTTTTTT,CASSPGLASAGELFF,.,TRBV6-1,TRBD2,TRBJ2-2
TGCGCCAGCAGCTTCAACCAAGAGACCCAGTACTTC,CASSFNQETQYF,.,TRBV5-1,.,TRBJ2-5
TGTGCCAGCAGCTTACGAGGGACCCTAGAGACCCAGTACTTC,CASSLRGTLETQYF,.,TRBV14,.,TRBJ2-5
TGTGCCAGCAGTTTTAGCGGGAGGGCCACAGATACGCAGTATTTT,CASSFSGRATDTQYF,.,TRBV6-2/TRBV6-3,TRBD2,TRBJ2-3
TGCGCCAGCAGCCAAGATGGGACAGGGGTGCCCTACGAGCAGTACTTC,CASSQDGTGVPYEQYF,few,TRBV4-1,TRBD1,TRBJ2-7
TGTGCCAGCAGTGGACTGGAAAACACCGGGGAGCTGTTTTTT,CASSGLENTGELFF,few,TRBV6-2/TRBV6-3,.,TRBJ2-2
TGTGCCAGCTCACCCCGGATAGCGGGAGAATTAGGGGGTTCCTACAATGAGCAGTTCTTC,CASSPRIAGELGGSYNEQFF,once,TRBV18,TRBD2,TRBJ2-1
TGTGCCAGCAGCTTAGACAGGGGTAATCAGCCCCAGCATTTT,CASSLDRGNQPQHF,.,TRBV7-2,TRBD1,TRBJ1-5
TGTGCCAGCAGCCCTTCAGCGGGAGCGACCCAAGAGACCCAGTACTTC,CASSPSAGATQETQYF,.,TRBV5-4,TRBD2,TRBJ2-5
TGTGCCAGTAGTATAATTAGCCCGGCCTACAATGAGCAGTTCTTC,CASSIISPAYNEQFF,few,TRBV19,.,TRBJ2-1
TGTGCCAGCAGCTTGTCAGGGTTAAACACAGATACGCAGTATTTT,CASSLSGLNTDTQYF,.,TRBV5-6,.,TRBJ2-3
TGTGCCTGGAGTGTCTCCACCAATCAGCCCCAGCATTTT,CAWSVSTNQPQHF,.,TRBV30,.,TRBJ1-5
TGTGCCAGCAGCTTTCGGCCAGGGGCGGGAGGCTACACCTTC,CASSFRPGAGGYTF,.,TRBV7-9,.,TRBJ1-2
TGTGCCAGCAGCTTACTTGTTCAAGAGACCCAGTACTTC,CASSLLVQETQYF,.,TRBV7-2,.,TRBJ2-5
TGTGCCACCAGTGACCGAGTCAGACAGTATTTT,CATSDRVRQYF,.,TRBV24-1,.,TRBJ2-3
TGTGCCAGCAGTTTCCGGGACTGGGATGAAAAACTGTTTTTT,CASSFRDWDEKLFF,.,TRBV2,.,TRBJ1-4
TGTGCCAGCGCTTCCCGCTACGAGCAGTACTTC,CASASRYEQYF,.,TRBV6-6,.,TRBJ2-7
TGCGCCAGCACCAACGGTCGACAGGGCACAGATACGCAGTATTTT,CASTNGRQGTDTQYF,once,TRBV10-2,.,TRBJ2-3
TGTGCCAGCAGCCTACCCGACAGGCAGAGCTCTGGGGCCAACGTCCTGACTTTC,CASSLPDRQSSGANVLTF,.,TRBV9,.,TRBJ2-6
TGTGCCACCAGTGAAGGGACAGGAAACACCATATATTTT,CATSEGTGNTIYF,.,TRBV24-1,.,TRBJ1-3
TGCGCCAGCAGCCCGCACGGGACAGCTTCCTACGAGCAGTACTTC,CASSPHGTASYEQYF,.,TRBV5-1,TRBD1,TRBJ2-7
TGTGCCCATCAAGCCCATCCCAACTATGGCTACACCTTC,CAHQAHPNYGYTF,.,TRBV10-3,.,TRBJ1-2
TGTGCCATCCAAGCGGATCCCACAGATACGCAGTATTTT,CAIQADPTDTQYF,.,TRBV10-3,.,TRBJ2-3
TGTGCCAGTAGTCCACCGACTAGCGGGAGCATTCAGTACTTC,CASSPPTSGSIQYF,few,TRBV19,TRBD2,TRBJ2-4
TGTGCCAGCAGGCCTACACAGGGGGTCGCCTATGGCTACACCTTC,CASRPTQGVAYGYTF,.,TRBV7-9,TRBD1,TRBJ1-2
TGTGCCAGCAGAACTAGCGGGAGTGATACGCAGTATTTT,CASRTSGSDTQYF,.,TRBV12-3/TRBV12-4,TRBD2,TRBJ2-3
TGTGCCAGCACTGGTCGGGGGGCTGGTGAAAAACTGTTTTTT,CASTGRGAGEKLFF,.,TRBV2,.,TRBJ1-4
TGTGCCAGCAGCCCCCTGGGACTAGCGGGAGGTCGTGAGCAGTTCTTC,CASSPLGLAGGREQFF,.,TRBV9,TRBD2,TRBJ2-1